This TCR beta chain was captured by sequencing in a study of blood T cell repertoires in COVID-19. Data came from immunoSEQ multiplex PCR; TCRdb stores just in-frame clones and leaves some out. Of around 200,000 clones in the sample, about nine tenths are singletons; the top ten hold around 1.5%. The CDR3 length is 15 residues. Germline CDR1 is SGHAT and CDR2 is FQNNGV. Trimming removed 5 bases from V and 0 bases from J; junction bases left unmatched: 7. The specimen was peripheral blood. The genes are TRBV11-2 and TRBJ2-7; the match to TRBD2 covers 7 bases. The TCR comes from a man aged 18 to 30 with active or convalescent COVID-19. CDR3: CASSKLGGSSYEQYF. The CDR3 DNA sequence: TGTGCCAGCAGCAAACTAGGCGGGAGCTCCTACGAGCAGTACTTC.